These 2 T cell receptor beta chains were sequenced from one sample in a study of CD8 T cells in Susac syndrome. RNA totalling roughly 0.45 to 1 ug underwent reverse transcription with random hexamers. From the immunoSEQ multiplex PCR reads, TCRdb called clonotypes with MiXCR, one entry per CDR3 protein. The sample holds 300,000 or so distinct CDR3 sequences, 92% seen once. The sequenced sample was CD4+ T cells from PBMCs. These receptors all come from a human donor with multiple sclerosis.

The sample holds one count of this clonotype. V gene TRBV5-6 combines with J gene TRBJ1-5, with TRBD1 matching 7 bases. V lost 1 base, J lost 3 bases, and 4 bases stayed unmatched. This CDR3 comprises 15 residues. Germline lookup yields CDR1 SGHDT and CDR2 YYEEEE. CDR3 sequence: CASSLNRGNNQPQHF. CDR3 coding DNA: TGTGCCAGCAGCTTGAACAGGGGTAACAATCAGCCCCAGCATTTT.

The chain couples TRBV7-2 to TRBJ2-3, with D unresolved. Trimming left V 4 bases short and J 11 bases short, with 13 bases between. The V gene's germline CDR1 is SGHTA and CDR2 FQGNSA. The CDR3 has 12 residues. This CDR3 is CASSSGPLGQYF. The CDR3 coding sequence is TGTGCCAGCAGCTCCGGGCCCCTCGGGCAGTATTTT.